Listed below are T cell receptor beta chains from one sample, sequenced in a study of blood T cell repertoires in COVID-19. Measured with immunoSEQ multiplex PCR; TCRdb has only the in-frame clones, and not every one. The sample yields about 100,000 clones, 85% seen once. Sequences were obtained from peripheral blood. The receptors stem from a human donor in a cohort sampled during active COVID-19. CDR3s include the opening cysteine and the closing phenylalanine or tryptophan. The order of the fields is V gene, D gene, clone size, J gene, CDR3 DNA, CDR3 protein. The D gene is left open where the match is weak. Where a row states a size, it is once, few, many or the class of an expanded clone; other rows omit it.

>TRBV7-2|TRBD1|.|TRBJ2-5
TGTGCCAGCAGCCCGGGGACAGGGAGTTGGGAGACCCAGTACTTC
CASSPGTGSWETQYF
>TRBV30|.|.|TRBJ1-6
TGTGCCTGGAGTGGACAAAATTCACCCCTCCACTTT
CAWSGQNSPLHF
>TRBV28|.|.|TRBJ1-2
TGTGCCAGCAGTTTAATCGGTTATGGCTACACCTTC
CASSLIGYGYTF
>TRBV27|.|.|TRBJ2-1
TGTGCCAGCAGTTTGGCGGGGGCCTTCCTTGAGGAGTTCTTC
CASSLAGAFLEEFF
>TRBV5-4|TRBD1|.|TRBJ1-2
TGTGCCAGCGAAAGAGGACAGGGGTTGGGTGGCTACACCTTC
CASERGQGLGGYTF
>TRBV2|TRBD1|.|TRBJ1-2
TGTGCCAGCAGTGGGGACAGGACCTTCTATGGCTACACCTTC
CASSGDRTFYGYTF
>TRBV7-9|TRBD1|.|TRBJ1-1
TGTGCCAGCAGCTCGTCAAGGACAGGGGGAAACACTGAAGCTTTCTTT
CASSSSRTGGNTEAFF
>TRBV6-5|.|.|TRBJ2-5
TGTGCCAGTTCTCGAGGACAAGGAACCCAGTACTTC
CASSRGQGTQYF
>TRBV7-9|TRBD1|.|TRBJ1-1
TGTGCCAGCCAACCGGGACAGGGGTCTTACACTGAAGCTTTCTTT
CASQPGQGSYTEAFF
>TRBV28|.|.|TRBJ2-3
TGTGCCAGCAGTCCCCATACAGATACGCAGTATTTT
CASSPHTDTQYF
>TRBV7-2|TRBD1|.|TRBJ2-7
TGTGCCAGCAGTGACCGGGACAGACCCTACGAGCAGTACTTC
CASSDRDRPYEQYF
>TRBV29-1|.|few|TRBJ2-1
TGCAGCCTATATTCCCCGGGGAATGAGCAGTTCTTC
CSLYSPGNEQFF
>TRBV24-1|TRBD1|.|TRBJ2-3
TGTGCCACCAGTCTCCAGGGGGCAAACACAGATACGCAGTATTTT
CATSLQGANTDTQYF
>TRBV28|TRBD2|.|TRBJ2-7
TGTGCCAGCACCATAGGGACTAGCGGGACGCAGTACTTC
CASTIGTSGTQYF
>TRBV9|.|.|TRBJ1-2
TGTGCCAGCAGCGTAGAAGGGAGTGGGCGGCTTTACTATGGCTACACCTTC
CASSVEGSGRLYYGYTF
>TRBV7-3|TRBD1|.|TRBJ2-7
TGTGCCAGCAGCCCGGTGGCAGGGGGATCCTACGAGCAGTACTTC
CASSPVAGGSYEQYF
>TRBV5-1|.|once|TRBJ2-5
TGCGCCAGCAGCACTACAGGGACAAGTAGTTGGGAGACCCAGTACTTC
CASSTTGTSSWETQYF
>TRBV27|TRBD2|.|TRBJ2-2
TGTGCCAGCAGTTTACTACAACAACTAGCGGGGTTCACCACCGGGGAGCTGTTTTTT
CASSLLQQLAGFTTGELFF
>TRBV5-4|.|.|TRBJ2-5
TGTGCCAGCAGCTTGGAAGGGAAAGGGGAAGAGACCCAGTACTTC
CASSLEGKGEETQYF
>TRBV4-1|TRBD2|.|TRBJ2-3
TGCGCCAGCAGCCAGCATCGGACTAGCGGTAACACAGATACGCAGTATTTT
CASSQHRTSGNTDTQYF
>TRBV27|TRBD1|few|TRBJ2-1
TGTGCCAGCAGTTTGGACAGGGACCGCAATGAGCAGTTCTTC
CASSLDRDRNEQFF
>TRBV18|TRBD2|once|TRBJ2-7
TGTGCCAGCTCACCCCCCAGCGGGGGTCCCAACGAGCAGTACTTC
CASSPPSGGPNEQYF
>TRBV18|.|once|TRBJ1-1
TGTGCCAGCTCACCACGTCAGGGCGGCATGAACACTGAAGCTTTCTTT
CASSPRQGGMNTEAFF
>TRBV6-6|TRBD2|.|TRBJ2-7
TGTGCCAGCAGTTCCACTAGCGGCTCCTCCTACGAGCAGTACTTC
CASSSTSGSSYEQYF
>TRBV5-1|TRBD2|.|TRBJ2-1
TGCGCCAGCAGCACCGGGACTAGCGGAAACAATGAGCAGTTCTTC
CASSTGTSGNNEQFF
>TRBV14|.|once|TRBJ2-3
TGTGCCAGCAGCCAAGAAGGAGAGTCGGGGGTCACCACAGATACGCAGTATTTT
CASSQEGESGVTTDTQYF
>TRBV6-1|TRBD1|.|TRBJ2-7
TGTGCCAGCAGTGAGCAAGGGGGCATGGCGGACGAGCAGTACTTC
CASSEQGGMADEQYF
>TRBV7-3|.|.|TRBJ2-7
TGTGCCAGCAGCTATGGTAGTACCCCAGGGTACGAGCAGTACTTC
CASSYGSTPGYEQYF
>TRBV2|.|.|TRBJ2-3
TGTGCCAGCAGTGATCACAGAGGGGGGGGCACAGATACGCAGTATTTT
CASSDHRGGGTDTQYF
>TRBV4-1|.|.|TRBJ1-4
TGCGCCAGCAGCCAAGTGAAACAGCCTAATGAAAAACTGTTTTTT
CASSQVKQPNEKLFF
>TRBV10-3|TRBD2|.|TRBJ2-1
TGTGCCATTTCGACTAGCGGGGGGGCTATGAATGAGCAGTTCTTC
CAISTSGGAMNEQFF
>TRBV2|.|.|TRBJ1-4
TGTGCCAGAGCAGACAGCACAACTAATGAAAAACTGTTTTTT
CARADSTTNEKLFF
>TRBV12-5|TRBD1|.|TRBJ2-3
TGTGCTAGTGGTCCGGGACAGGGGGCTTCTAGCACAGATACGCAGTATTTT
CASGPGQGASSTDTQYF
>TRBV28|.|.|TRBJ1-1
TGTGCCAGCAGTAATAACAGGGTAGGAGCTTTCTTT
CASSNNRVGAFF
>TRBV5-1|.|.|TRBJ2-5
TGCGCCAGCACCACCCAAGGGGGTCAGGGTGAGACCCAGTACTTC
CASTTQGGQGETQYF
>TRBV7-9|.|.|TRBJ2-3
TGTGCCAGCAGCCCTCAAGGACAGATTCTCACAGATACGCAGTATTTT
CASSPQGQILTDTQYF
>TRBV5-4|TRBD1|.|TRBJ1-1
TGTGCCAGCAGCTGGGGATCAGGGGGCGCTTGGACTGAAGCTTTCTTT
CASSWGSGGAWTEAFF
>TRBV10-3|TRBD1|.|TRBJ2-4
TGTGCCATCAGTGATTACAGGGGAGCCAAAAACATTCAGTACTTC
CAISDYRGAKNIQYF
>TRBV5-1|.|.|TRBJ2-7
TGCGCCAGCAGTATAGGGGGGGTCTTGAACGAGCAGTACTTC
CASSIGGVLNEQYF
>TRBV28|.|.|TRBJ1-2
TGTGCCAGCAGACCACACGACACCTATGGCTACACCTTC
CASRPHDTYGYTF
>TRBV28|.|.|TRBJ1-3
TGTGCCAGCGTGGCAGAGGGCAGCTCTGGAAACACCATATATTTT
CASVAEGSSGNTIYF
>TRBV7-2|.|.|TRBJ2-1
TGTGCCAGCAGCACAACCTACAATGAGCAGTTCTTC
CASSTTYNEQFF
>TRBV19|.|.|TRBJ2-7
TGTGCCAGTAGTTCCGGGGAATCTATGAGCTACGAGCAGTACTTC
CASSSGESMSYEQYF
>TRBV7-6|TRBD2|.|TRBJ2-7
TGTGCCAGCAGTCCCGGGGCTAGCGGGAGGGCATTCGTCTACGAGCAGTACTTC
CASSPGASGRAFVYEQYF
>TRBV7-2|TRBD1|few|TRBJ1-4
TGTGCCAGCAGCTTATTTCCCAGGGGGCGGAACGAAAAACTGTTTTTT
CASSLFPRGRNEKLFF
>TRBV5-4|TRBD2|once|TRBJ2-3
TGTGCCAGCAGCCCGGGACTAGCGGCCAGCACAGATACGCAGTATTTT
CASSPGLAASTDTQYF